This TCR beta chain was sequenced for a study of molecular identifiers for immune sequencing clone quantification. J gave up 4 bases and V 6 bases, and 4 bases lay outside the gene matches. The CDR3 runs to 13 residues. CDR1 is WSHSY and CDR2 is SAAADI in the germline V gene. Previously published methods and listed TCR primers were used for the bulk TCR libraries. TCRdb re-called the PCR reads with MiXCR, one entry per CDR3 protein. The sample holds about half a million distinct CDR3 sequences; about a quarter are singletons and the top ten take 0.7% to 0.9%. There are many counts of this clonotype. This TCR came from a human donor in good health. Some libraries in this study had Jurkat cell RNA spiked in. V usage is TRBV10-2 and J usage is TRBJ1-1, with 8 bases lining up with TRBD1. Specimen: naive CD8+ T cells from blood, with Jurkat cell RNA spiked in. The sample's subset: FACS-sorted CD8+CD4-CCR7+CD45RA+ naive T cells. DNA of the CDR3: TGCGCCAGCAGGGACAGGGTGGGCACTGAAGCTTTCTTT. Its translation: CASRDRVGTEAFF.